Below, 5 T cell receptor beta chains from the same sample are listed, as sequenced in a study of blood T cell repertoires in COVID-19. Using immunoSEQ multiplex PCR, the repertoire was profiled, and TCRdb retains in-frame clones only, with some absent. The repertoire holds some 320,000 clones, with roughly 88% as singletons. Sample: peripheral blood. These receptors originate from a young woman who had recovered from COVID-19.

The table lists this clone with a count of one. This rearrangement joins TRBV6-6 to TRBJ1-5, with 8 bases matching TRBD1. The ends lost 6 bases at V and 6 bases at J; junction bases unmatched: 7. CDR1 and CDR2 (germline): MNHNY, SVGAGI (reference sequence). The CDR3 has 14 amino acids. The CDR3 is CASSGQGAGQPQHF. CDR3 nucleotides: TGTGCCAGCAGCGGACAGGGAGCGGGTCAGCCCCAGCATTTT.

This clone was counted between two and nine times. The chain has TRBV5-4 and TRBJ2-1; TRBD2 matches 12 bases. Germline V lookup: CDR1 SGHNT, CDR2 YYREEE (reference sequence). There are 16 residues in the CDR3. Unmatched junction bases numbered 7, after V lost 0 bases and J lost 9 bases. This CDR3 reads CASSLDASGGAGEQFF. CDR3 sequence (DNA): TGTGCCAGCAGCTTGGATGCTAGCGGGGGGGCCGGTGAGCAGTTCTTC.

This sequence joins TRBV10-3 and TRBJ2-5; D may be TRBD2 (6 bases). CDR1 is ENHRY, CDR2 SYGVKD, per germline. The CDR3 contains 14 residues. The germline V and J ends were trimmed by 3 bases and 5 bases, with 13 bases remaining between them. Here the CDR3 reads CAISEGRGRETQYF. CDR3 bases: TGTGCCATCAGTGAAGGCAGAGGGAGGGAGACCCAGTACTTC.

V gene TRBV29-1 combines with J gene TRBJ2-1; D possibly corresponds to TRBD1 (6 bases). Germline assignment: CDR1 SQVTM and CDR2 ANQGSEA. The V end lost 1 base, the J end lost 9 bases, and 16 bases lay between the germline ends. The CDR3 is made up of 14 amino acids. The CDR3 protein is CSVEGGRGRGEQFF. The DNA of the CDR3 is TGCAGCGTTGAAGGGGGCAGGGGCCGGGGTGAGCAGTTCTTC.

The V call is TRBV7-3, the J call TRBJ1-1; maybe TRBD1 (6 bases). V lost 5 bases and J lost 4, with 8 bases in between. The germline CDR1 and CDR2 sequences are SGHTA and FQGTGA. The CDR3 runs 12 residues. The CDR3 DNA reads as TGTGCCAGCAGCGGACAGTCCACTGAAGCTTTCTTT. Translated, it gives CASSGQSTEAFF.